Listed below are T cell receptor beta chains from one sample, sequenced in a study of T cell responses to AZD1222 COVID-19 vaccine. Profiling relied on immunoSEQ multiplex PCR, and the TCRdb table lists in-frame clones only, not all of them. The sample yields some 140,000 clones, roughly 93% seen once. The sequences come from peripheral blood, collected 28 days after the second AZD1222 dose. All receptors come from an adult who received the AZD1222 COVID-19 vaccine. The CDR3 runs from the conserved cysteine through the conserved F or W. The order of the fields is D gene, J gene, clone size, V gene, CDR3 protein, CDR3 DNA. D genes are given only for firm matches. Size values are once, few and many counts, or a class for expanded clones, and some rows have none.

d_call: NA
j_call: TRBJ2-7
clone_size: NA
v_call: TRBV5-6
cdr3_aa: CASSLVGTASYEQYF
cdr3_nt: TGTGCCAGCAGCTTGGTGGGGACGGCTTCCTACGAGCAGTACTTC

d_call: NA
j_call: TRBJ2-7
clone_size: few
v_call: TRBV7-9
cdr3_aa: CASSFSEAHGYEQYF
cdr3_nt: TGTGCCAGCAGCTTTTCTGAGGCTCACGGCTACGAGCAGTACTTC

d_call: NA
j_call: TRBJ1-6
clone_size: NA
v_call: TRBV28
cdr3_aa: CASSSGPLLHF
cdr3_nt: TGTGCCAGCAGTTCAGGACCACTACTCCACTTT

d_call: NA
j_call: TRBJ2-1
clone_size: NA
v_call: TRBV27
cdr3_aa: CASSFKRDTPGEQFF
cdr3_nt: TGTGCCAGCAGTTTCAAAAGGGACACCCCGGGGGAGCAGTTCTTC

d_call: NA
j_call: TRBJ1-5
clone_size: NA
v_call: TRBV4-1
cdr3_aa: CASSQDIGWQPQHF
cdr3_nt: TGCGCCAGCAGCCAAGATATTGGTTGGCAGCCCCAGCATTTT

d_call: TRBD1
j_call: TRBJ2-7
clone_size: NA
v_call: TRBV24-1
cdr3_aa: CATSTGAGREQYF
cdr3_nt: TGTGCCACCAGTACAGGGGCTGGTAGGGAGCAGTACTTC

d_call: NA
j_call: TRBJ1-5
clone_size: NA
v_call: TRBV21-1
cdr3_aa: CASSNKCRDPNQPQHF
cdr3_nt: TGTGCCAGCAGCAACAAATGCCGGGACCCCAATCAGCCCCAGCATTTT

d_call: NA
j_call: TRBJ1-4
clone_size: once
v_call: TRBV2
cdr3_aa: CASSLDSEKLFF
cdr3_nt: TGTGCCAGCAGCCTCGACAGTGAAAAACTGTTTTTT

d_call: NA
j_call: TRBJ1-2
clone_size: once
v_call: TRBV18
cdr3_aa: CASSPDGQRGYTF
cdr3_nt: TGTGCCAGCTCACCGGACGGACAGCGCGGCTACACCTTC

d_call: NA
j_call: TRBJ2-2
clone_size: NA
v_call: TRBV5-1
cdr3_aa: CASNWGSIDTGELFF
cdr3_nt: TGCGCCAGCAATTGGGGGTCGATTGACACCGGGGAGCTGTTTTTT

d_call: TRBD1
j_call: TRBJ1-3
clone_size: NA
v_call: TRBV7-8
cdr3_aa: CASSQLPGQYTIYF
cdr3_nt: TGTGCCAGCAGCCAACTACCGGGACAGTACACCATATATTTT

d_call: NA
j_call: TRBJ1-2
clone_size: NA
v_call: TRBV9
cdr3_aa: CASSDPGGHYGYTF
cdr3_nt: TGTGCCAGCAGCGACCCGGGAGGTCACTATGGCTACACCTTC

d_call: TRBD1
j_call: TRBJ2-7
clone_size: NA
v_call: TRBV6-6
cdr3_aa: CASYRIGEQGAFEQYF
cdr3_nt: TGTGCCAGCTATAGAATCGGGGAACAGGGGGCTTTCGAGCAGTACTTC

d_call: NA
j_call: TRBJ2-7
clone_size: once
v_call: TRBV11-1
cdr3_aa: CASSLDGGSYEQYF
cdr3_nt: TGTGCCAGCAGCTTAGATGGGGGTTCCTACGAGCAGTACTTC

d_call: TRBD1
j_call: TRBJ1-6
clone_size: NA
v_call: TRBV7-9
cdr3_aa: CASSLSSGGVHNSPLHF
cdr3_nt: TGTGCCAGCAGCTTGTCTTCAGGGGGCGTGCATAATTCACCCCTCCACTTT

d_call: TRBD1
j_call: TRBJ2-1
clone_size: NA
v_call: TRBV6-5
cdr3_aa: CASSLGQGSDEQFF
cdr3_nt: TGTGCCAGCAGCCTGGGACAGGGTAGCGATGAGCAGTTCTTC

d_call: NA
j_call: TRBJ2-3
clone_size: NA
v_call: TRBV5-4
cdr3_aa: CASSPTLVITDTQYF
cdr3_nt: TGTGCCAGCAGCCCCACTTTGGTCATCACAGATACGCAGTATTTT

d_call: NA
j_call: TRBJ2-2
clone_size: NA
v_call: TRBV28
cdr3_aa: CASSFPGQTNTGELFF
cdr3_nt: TGTGCCAGCAGTTTTCCGGGACAAACAAACACCGGGGAGCTGTTTTTT

d_call: NA
j_call: TRBJ1-3
clone_size: NA
v_call: TRBV2
cdr3_aa: CASSERVENTIYF
cdr3_nt: TGTGCCAGCAGTGAGCGGGTTGAAAACACCATATATTTT

d_call: NA
j_call: TRBJ2-2
clone_size: NA
v_call: TRBV7-9
cdr3_aa: CASSLISGGSTGELFF
cdr3_nt: TGTGCCAGCAGCTTAATTTCTGGAGGGAGTACCGGGGAGCTGTTTTTT

d_call: NA
j_call: TRBJ2-7
clone_size: NA
v_call: TRBV14
cdr3_aa: CASSHGAGEYF
cdr3_nt: TGTGCCAGCAGCCACGGTGCAGGGGAGTACTTC